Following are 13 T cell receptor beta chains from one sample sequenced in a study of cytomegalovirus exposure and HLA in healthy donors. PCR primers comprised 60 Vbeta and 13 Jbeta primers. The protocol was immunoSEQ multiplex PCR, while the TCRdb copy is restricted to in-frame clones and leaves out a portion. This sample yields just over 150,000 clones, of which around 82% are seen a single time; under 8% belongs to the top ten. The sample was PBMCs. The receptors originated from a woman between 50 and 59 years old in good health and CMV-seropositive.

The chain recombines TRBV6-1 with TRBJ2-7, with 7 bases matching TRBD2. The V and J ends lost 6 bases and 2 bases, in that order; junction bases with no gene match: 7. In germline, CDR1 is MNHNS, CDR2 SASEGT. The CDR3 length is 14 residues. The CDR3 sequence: CASSPLAGAYEQYF. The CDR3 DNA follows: TGTGCCAGCAGCCCACTGGCGGGAGCCTACGAGCAGTACTTC.

Here the CDR3 reads CAILRRGQGSSYEQYF. The CDR3 region has the DNA TGCGCCATCCTTCGGAGGGGACAGGGGAGCTCCTACGAGCAGTACTTC. The chain recombines TRBV5-1 with TRBJ2-7; 10 bases are a match to TRBD1. The CDR3 is 16 amino acids. V lost 9 bases, J lost 0 bases, and 12 bases stayed unmatched. Per the germline V gene, CDR1 is SGHRS and CDR2 is YFSETQ.

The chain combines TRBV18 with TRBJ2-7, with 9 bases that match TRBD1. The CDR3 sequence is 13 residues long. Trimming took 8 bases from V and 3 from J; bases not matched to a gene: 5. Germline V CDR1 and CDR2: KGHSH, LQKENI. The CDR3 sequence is CASNWTGDYEQYF. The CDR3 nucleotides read TGTGCCAGCAACTGGACAGGGGACTACGAGCAGTACTTC.

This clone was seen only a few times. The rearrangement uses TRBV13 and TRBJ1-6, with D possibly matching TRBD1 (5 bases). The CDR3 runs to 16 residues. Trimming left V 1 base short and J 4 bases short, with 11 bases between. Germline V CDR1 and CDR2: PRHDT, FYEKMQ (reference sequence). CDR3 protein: CASSLAGDRYNSPLHF. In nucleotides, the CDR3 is TGTGCCAGCAGCTTAGCGGGGGACCGATATAATTCACCCCTCCACTTT.

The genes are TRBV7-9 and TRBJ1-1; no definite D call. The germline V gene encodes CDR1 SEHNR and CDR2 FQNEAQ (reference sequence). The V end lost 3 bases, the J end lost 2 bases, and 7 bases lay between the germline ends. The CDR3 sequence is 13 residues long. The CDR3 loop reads CASSLEGNTEAFF. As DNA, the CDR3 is TGTGCCAGCAGCTTGGAGGGAAACACTGAAGCTTTCTTT.

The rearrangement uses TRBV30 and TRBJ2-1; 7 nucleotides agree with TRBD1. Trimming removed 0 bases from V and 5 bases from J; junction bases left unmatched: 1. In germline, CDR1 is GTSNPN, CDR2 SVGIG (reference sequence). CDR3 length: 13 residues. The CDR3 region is CAWSVGGNNEQFF. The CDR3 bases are TGTGCCTGGAGTGTAGGGGGCAACAATGAGCAGTTCTTC.

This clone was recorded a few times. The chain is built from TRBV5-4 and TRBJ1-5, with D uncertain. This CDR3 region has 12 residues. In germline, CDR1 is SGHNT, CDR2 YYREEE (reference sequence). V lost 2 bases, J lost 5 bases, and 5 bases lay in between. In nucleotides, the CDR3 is TGTGCCAGCAGCTTAGGAGATCAGCCCCAGCATTTT. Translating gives CASSLGDQPQHF.

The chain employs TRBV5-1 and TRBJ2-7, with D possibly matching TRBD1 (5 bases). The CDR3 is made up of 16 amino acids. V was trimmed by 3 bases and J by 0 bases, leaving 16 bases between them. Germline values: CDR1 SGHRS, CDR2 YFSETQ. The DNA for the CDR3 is TGCGCCAGCAGCTCTGGAGACAGAATGACCTCCTACGAGCAGTACTTC. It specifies CASSSGDRMTSYEQYF. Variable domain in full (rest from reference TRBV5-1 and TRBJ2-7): KAGVTQTPRYLIKTRGQQVTLSCSPISGHRSVSWYQQTPGQGLQFLFEYFSETQRNKGNFPGRFSGRQFSNSRSEMNVSTLELGDSALYLCASSSGDRMTSYEQYFGPGTRLTVT.

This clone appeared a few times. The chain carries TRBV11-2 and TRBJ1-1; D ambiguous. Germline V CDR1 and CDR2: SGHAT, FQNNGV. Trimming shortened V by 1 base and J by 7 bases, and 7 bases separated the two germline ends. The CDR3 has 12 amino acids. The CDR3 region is CASSLGSFEAFF. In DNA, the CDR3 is TGTGCCAGCAGCTTAGGTTCCTTTGAAGCTTTCTTT.

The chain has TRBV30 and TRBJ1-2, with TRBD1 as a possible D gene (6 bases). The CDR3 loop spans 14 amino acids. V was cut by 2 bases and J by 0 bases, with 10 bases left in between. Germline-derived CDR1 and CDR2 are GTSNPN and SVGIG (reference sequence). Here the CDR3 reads CAWSPHRANYGYTF. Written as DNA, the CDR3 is TGTGCCTGGAGTCCCCACAGGGCTAACTATGGCTACACCTTC.

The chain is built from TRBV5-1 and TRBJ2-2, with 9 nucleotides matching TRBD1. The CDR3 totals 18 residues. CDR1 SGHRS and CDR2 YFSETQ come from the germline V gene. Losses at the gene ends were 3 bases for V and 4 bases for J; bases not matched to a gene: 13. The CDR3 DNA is TGCGCCAGCAGCTATTTGGGGTCTGGACAGGGGCTCACCGGGGAGCTGTTTTTT. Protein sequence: CASSYLGSGQGLTGELFF.

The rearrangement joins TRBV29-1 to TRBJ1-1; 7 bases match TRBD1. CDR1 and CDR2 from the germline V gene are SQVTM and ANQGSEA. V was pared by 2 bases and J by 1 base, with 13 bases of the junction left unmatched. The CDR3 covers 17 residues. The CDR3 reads CSVERGQSPWGNTEAFF. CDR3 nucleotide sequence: TGCAGCGTTGAAAGGGGACAGTCACCCTGGGGGAACACTGAAGCTTTCTTT.

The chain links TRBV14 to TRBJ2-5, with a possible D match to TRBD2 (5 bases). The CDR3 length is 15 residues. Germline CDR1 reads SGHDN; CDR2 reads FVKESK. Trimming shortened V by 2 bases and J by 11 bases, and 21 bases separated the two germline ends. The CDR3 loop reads CASSQYSGVRRVQYF. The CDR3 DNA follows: TGTGCCAGCAGCCAATATTCCGGGGTGCGGCGGGTACAGTACTTC.